The TCR beta chain described here comes from a study of blood T cell repertoires in COVID-19. Across the whole study: Samples came from the United States, Italy and Spain, spanning acute and convalescent COVID-19. From T cells, B-cell-depleted T cells, or PBMCs came the material, which was cDNA or gDNA.

The J segment lost 4 bases and the V segment lost 4 bases, leaving 6 bases of the junction unmatched. The germline gives CDR1 SGDLS, CDR2 YYNGEE. The length of the CDR3 is 15 residues. Authors' analysis steps: By means of reference gene primer amplification, nucleated cell counts were estimated. The assay was immunoSEQ multiplex PCR, and TCRdb's table has in-frame clones only and misses some. V and J calls and clone size are those listed in that table; D and trimming were worked out from the DNA. Altogether about 180,000 clones are present, roughly 80% being singletons, with the ten largest covering almost 8.5%.

The TCR originated in a woman aged 70 to 79 with acute or convalescent COVID-19. Sequenced: peripheral blood. V and J are TRBV9 and TRBJ2-1; 9 positions agree with TRBD1. As DNA, the CDR3 is TGTGCCAGCAGCCAGGGACAGGGCACGTACAATGAGCAGTTCTTC. Its protein is CASSQGQGTYNEQFF.